This T cell receptor (beta chain) was observed in a study of T cells in Graves' hyperthyroidism and ophthalmopathy. Amplified TCR beta CDR3 regions came from RNA transcripts. The study used the HTBI primer set for a first-round RT-PCR of the TCR CDR3. MiXCR, run by TCRdb on the multiplex PCR reads, gives a single entry per CDR3 protein. Of about 600,000 distinct CDR3 sequences in the sample, approximately 15% were seen once. The V gene's germline CDR1 is MNHEY and CDR2 SMNVEV (reference sequence). CDR3 length: 16 residues. V trimming: 5 bases; J trimming: 0 bases; junction bases outside the gene matches: 7.

V and J are TRBV27 and TRBJ2-1; 7 nucleotides align to TRBD1. This receptor was taken from a middle-aged woman with Graves' ophthalmopathy. The sample comprised blood. The CDR3 loop reads CASSPARQGSYNEQFF. CDR3 sequence (DNA): TGTGCCAGCAGTCCGGCCCGACAGGGCTCCTACAATGAGCAGTTCTTC.